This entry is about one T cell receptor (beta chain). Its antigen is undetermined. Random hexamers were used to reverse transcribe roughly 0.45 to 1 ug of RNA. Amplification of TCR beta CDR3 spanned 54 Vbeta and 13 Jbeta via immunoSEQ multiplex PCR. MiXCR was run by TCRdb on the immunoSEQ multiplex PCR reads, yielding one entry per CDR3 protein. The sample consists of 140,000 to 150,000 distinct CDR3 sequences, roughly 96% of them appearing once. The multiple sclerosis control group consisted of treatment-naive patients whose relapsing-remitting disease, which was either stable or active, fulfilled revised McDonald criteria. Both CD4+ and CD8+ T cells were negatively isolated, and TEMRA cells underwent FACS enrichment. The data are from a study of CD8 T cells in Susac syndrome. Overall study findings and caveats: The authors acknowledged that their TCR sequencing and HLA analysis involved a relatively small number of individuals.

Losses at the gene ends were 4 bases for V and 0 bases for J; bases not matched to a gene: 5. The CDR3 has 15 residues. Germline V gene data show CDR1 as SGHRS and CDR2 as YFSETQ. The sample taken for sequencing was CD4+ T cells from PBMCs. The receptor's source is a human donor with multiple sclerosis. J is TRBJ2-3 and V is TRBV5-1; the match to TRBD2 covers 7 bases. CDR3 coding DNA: TGCGCCAGCAGCCCCCGCGGGGGTAGCACAGATACGCAGTATTTT. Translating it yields CASSPRGGSTDTQYF.